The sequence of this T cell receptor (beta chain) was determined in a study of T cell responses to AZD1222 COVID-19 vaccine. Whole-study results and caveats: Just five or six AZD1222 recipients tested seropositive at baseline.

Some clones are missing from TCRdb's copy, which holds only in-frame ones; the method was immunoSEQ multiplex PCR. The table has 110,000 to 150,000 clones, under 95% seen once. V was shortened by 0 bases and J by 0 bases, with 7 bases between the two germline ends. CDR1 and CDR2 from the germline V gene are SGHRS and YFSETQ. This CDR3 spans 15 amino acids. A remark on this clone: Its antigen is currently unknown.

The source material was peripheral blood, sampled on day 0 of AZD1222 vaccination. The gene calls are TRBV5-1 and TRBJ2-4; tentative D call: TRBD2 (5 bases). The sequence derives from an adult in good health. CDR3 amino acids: CASSLGGLAKNIQYF. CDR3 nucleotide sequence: TGCGCCAGCAGCTTGGGCGGACTAGCCAAAAACATTCAGTACTTC.